Listed below are T cell receptor beta chains from one sample, sequenced in a study of cytomegalovirus exposure and HLA in healthy donors. The data were produced by immunoSEQ multiplex PCR, yet TCRdb's version contains in-frame clones alone and is incomplete. The sample has some 100,000 clones; roughly 77% are singletons. The sequencing input was PBMCs. Every receptor here comes from a man aged 45-60 years in good health and CMV-seropositive. The CDR3 runs from the conserved cysteine through the conserved F or W. Fields, in order: J gene, D gene, V gene, clone size, CDR3 protein, CDR3 DNA. The D gene is left open where the match is weak. Where a row states a size, it is once, few, many or the class of an expanded clone; other rows omit it.

TRBJ2-7 NA TRBV5-1 NA CASSPRQGGYEQYF TGCGCCAGCAGCCCCCGACAGGGAGGCTACGAGCAGTACTTC
TRBJ1-2 TRBD1 TRBV10-2 NA CASSETSGGGGYTF TGCGCCAGCAGTGAGACCTCAGGGGGCGGGGGCTACACCTTC
TRBJ2-1 NA TRBV11-2 NA CASSPSGNEQFF TGTGCCAGCAGCCCCTCGGGCAATGAGCAGTTCTTC
TRBJ2-1 NA TRBV6-5 few CASRFAGSSYNEQFF TGTGCCAGCAGATTCGCAGGTAGCTCCTACAATGAGCAGTTCTTC
TRBJ2-3 NA TRBV6-5 once CASSYSNAGSDTQYF TGTGCCAGCAGTTACTCGAATGCGGGTTCAGATACGCAGTATTTT
TRBJ2-6 NA TRBV19 NA CASSYKGHPSGANVLTF TGTGCCAGTAGTTATAAGGGACACCCCTCTGGGGCCAACGTCCTGACTTTC
TRBJ2-3 TRBD2 TRBV2 NA CASSGQAGKLTDTQYF TGTGCCAGCAGTGGACAAGCGGGAAAGCTTACAGATACGCAGTATTTT
TRBJ2-7 TRBD1 TRBV5-4 NA CASSLDPGGPNEQYF TGTGCCAGCAGCTTGGACCCAGGGGGACCAAACGAGCAGTACTTC
TRBJ1-2 NA TRBV6-5 NA CASSYSAAGGYTF TGTGCCAGCAGTTACTCGGCGGCGGGGGGCTACACCTTC
TRBJ1-2 NA TRBV7-6 NA CASSLTQQGSYTF TGTGCCAGCAGCTTAACCCAGCAGGGGAGCTACACCTTC
TRBJ1-2 NA TRBV5-5 NA CASSSGAGGGYTF TGTGCCAGCAGCTCCGGCGCGGGGGGAGGCTACACCTTC
TRBJ2-1 TRBD1 TRBV5-4 few CASSYGTGNNEQFF TGTGCCAGCAGCTACGGGACAGGGAACAATGAGCAGTTCTTC
TRBJ1-3 TRBD1 TRBV5-1 NA CASSSGQGYTIYF TGCGCCAGCAGCTCCGGACAGGGGTACACCATATATTTT
TRBJ2-3 NA TRBV9 NA CASSVEGGTDTQYF TGTGCCAGCAGCGTTGAAGGGGGAACAGATACGCAGTATTTT
TRBJ2-7 TRBD1 TRBV5-4 once CASSPDRGRYEQYF TGTGCCAGCAGCCCTGACAGGGGGCGGTACGAGCAGTACTTC
TRBJ2-2 TRBD2 TRBV28 NA CASSSGGLAGGTSGVLFF TGTGCCAGCAGTTCAGGGGGACTAGCGGGAGGGACCAGTGGGGTGCTGTTTTTT
TRBJ1-4 NA TRBV7-2 once CASSLVGGTNEKLFF TGTGCCAGCAGCTTAGTGGGGGGAACTAATGAAAAACTGTTTTTT
TRBJ1-4 TRBD1 TRBV5-1 NA CASRLGDRVGEKLFF TGCGCCAGCAGGCTAGGTGACAGGGTGGGTGAAAAACTGTTTTTT
TRBJ1-3 NA TRBV6-1 NA CASNSGGNTIYF TGTGCCAGCAACTCCGGGGGAAACACCATATATTTT
TRBJ2-7 TRBD1 TRBV18 NA CASSEGQFYEQYF TGTGCCAGCTCAGAGGGACAGTTTTACGAGCAGTACTTC
TRBJ2-1 NA TRBV19 NA CASRDGGNEQFF TGTGCCAGCCGGGACGGAGGGAATGAGCAGTTCTTC
TRBJ1-1 TRBD1 TRBV6-1 NA CASRTGFLTEAFF TGTGCCAGCCGGACAGGGTTTTTGACTGAAGCTTTCTTT
TRBJ2-1 NA TRBV30 NA CAWSVGSPLHNEQFF TGTGCCTGGAGTGTCGGGTCTCCCCTACACAATGAGCAGTTCTTC
TRBJ2-7 TRBD1 TRBV6-1 NA CASSHRGDRNYEQYF TGTGCCAGCAGCCACCGCGGGGACAGGAACTACGAGCAGTACTTC
TRBJ1-1 TRBD1 TRBV6-5 NA CASTGTARLNTEAFF TGTGCCAGCACCGGGACAGCTAGACTGAACACTGAAGCTTTCTTT
TRBJ1-5 TRBD1 TRBV2 once CASSETGANQPQHF TGTGCCAGCAGTGAAACAGGGGCAAATCAGCCCCAGCATTTT
TRBJ2-1 NA TRBV5-3 NA CARSLIVVYDYEQFF TGTGCCAGAAGCTTGATTGTGGTCTACGATTATGAGCAGTTCTTC
TRBJ1-1 TRBD1 TRBV7-9 once CASSRQGDTEAFF TGTGCCAGCAGCCGACAGGGCGACACTGAAGCTTTCTTT
TRBJ1-1 TRBD1 TRBV4-1 NA CASSQSGDRGTNTEAFF TGCGCCAGCAGCCAATCCGGGGACAGGGGCACTAACACTGAAGCTTTCTTT
TRBJ2-4 NA TRBV29-1 NA CSVADGGNIQYF TGCAGCGTTGCGGACGGGGGTAACATTCAGTACTTC
TRBJ2-1 NA TRBV7-2 NA CASSLDLSSYNEQFF TGTGCCAGCAGCCTGGACTTGAGCTCCTACAATGAGCAGTTCTTC
TRBJ1-1 NA TRBV29-1 NA CSVEARRGNTEAFF TGCAGCGTTGAAGCCCGCCGGGGGAACACTGAAGCTTTCTTT
TRBJ1-1 NA TRBV4-1 few CASSQETRRAEAFF TGCGCCAGCAGCCAAGAAACCAGGAGGGCTGAAGCTTTCTTT
TRBJ1-2 NA TRBV30 NA CAWNLSKGNYGYTF TGTGCCTGGAACTTATCTAAGGGGAACTATGGCTACACCTTC
TRBJ1-2 TRBD1 TRBV28 NA CASSSPGQDEGYTF TGTGCCAGCAGCTCACCGGGACAGGATGAAGGCTACACCTTC
TRBJ1-1 TRBD1 TRBV30 once CAWCPGTGPNTEAFF TGTGCCTGGTGCCCCGGGACAGGGCCGAACACTGAAGCTTTCTTT
TRBJ1-1 TRBD1 TRBV5-6 NA CASSSGQLGLNTEAFF TGTGCCAGCAGCTCGGGACAGCTGGGGTTAAACACTGAAGCTTTCTTT
TRBJ2-1 TRBD2 TRBV6-5 NA CASSPGEGRGEQFF TGTGCCAGCAGTCCCGGGGAGGGCCGAGGTGAGCAGTTCTTC
TRBJ1-4 TRBD1 TRBV18 NA CASSPQGANNEKLFF TGTGCCAGCTCACCGCAGGGGGCAAATAATGAAAAACTGTTTTTT
TRBJ1-2 TRBD1 TRBV6-5 few CASRRTGGVYGYTF TGTGCCAGCAGGAGGACAGGGGGCGTGTATGGCTACACCTTC
TRBJ1-1 TRBD1 TRBV28 NA CASSLTGKDTEAFF TGTGCCAGCAGTTTGACAGGGAAGGACACTGAAGCTTTCTTT
TRBJ1-3 TRBD1 TRBV10-3 NA CAIRGTGGEGNTIYF TGTGCCATCAGGGGGACAGGGGGAGAAGGAAACACCATATATTTT
TRBJ1-1 TRBD1 TRBV6-5 few CASTPTQAGGTEAFF TGTGCCAGCACCCCAACTCAAGCAGGGGGGACTGAAGCTTTCTTT
TRBJ2-7 NA TRBV4-1 NA CASSQNQNSYEQYF TGCGCCAGCAGCCAAAATCAGAACTCCTACGAGCAGTACTTC
TRBJ2-1 NA TRBV9 NA CASGSGGNEQFF TGTGCCAGCGGCTCCGGGGGCAATGAGCAGTTCTTC